This entry concerns a single T cell receptor beta chain. The antigen remains unidentified. These data belong to a study of OX40 agonist ivuxolimab in advanced cancers. The study's findings and limits: On average, CD8+ T cells showed a greater number of expanded clones than CD4+. At doses 0.1 to 3.0 mg/kg, CD4+ and CD8+ clones expanded. Antigen specificity remained undetermined for the expanded peripheral T cells.

CDR1 and CDR2 (germline): SGHAT, FQNNGV. V was cut by 3 bases and J by 7 bases, with 15 bases left in between. This CDR3 is 14 amino acids long. Measured with immunoSEQ multiplex PCR; TCRdb has only the in-frame clones, and not every one. The sample lists 45,000 to 60,000 clones; approximately 90% were seen once. This receptor was identified in an adult with an advanced solid tumor such as melanoma, head and neck, liver or kidney cancer. The source material was CD4+ or CD8+ T cells sorted from blood, sampled in a trial of the OX40 agonist ivuxolimab. The rearrangement joins TRBV11-2 to TRBJ2-5, with D possibly matching TRBD1 (6 bases). CDR3 in DNA: TGTGCCAGCAGCTTGGTAGGGGGTGTGGGGACCCAGTACTTC. It encodes CASSLVGGVGTQYF.